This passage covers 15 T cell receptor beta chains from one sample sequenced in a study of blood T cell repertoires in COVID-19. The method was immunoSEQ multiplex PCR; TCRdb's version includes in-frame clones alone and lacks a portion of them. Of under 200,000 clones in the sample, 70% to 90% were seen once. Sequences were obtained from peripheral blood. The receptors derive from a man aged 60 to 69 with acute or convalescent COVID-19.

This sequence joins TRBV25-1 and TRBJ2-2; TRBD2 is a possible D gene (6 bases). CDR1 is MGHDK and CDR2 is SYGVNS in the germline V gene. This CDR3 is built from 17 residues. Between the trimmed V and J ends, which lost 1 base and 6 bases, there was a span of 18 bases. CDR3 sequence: CASSELDAGSRAGELFF. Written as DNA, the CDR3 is TGTGCCAGCAGTGAATTAGATGCGGGGTCGCGGGCCGGGGAGCTGTTTTTT.

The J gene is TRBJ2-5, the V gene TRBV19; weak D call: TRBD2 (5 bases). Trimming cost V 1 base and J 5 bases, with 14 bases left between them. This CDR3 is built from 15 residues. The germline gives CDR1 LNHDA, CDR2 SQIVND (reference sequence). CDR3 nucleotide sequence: TGTGCCAGTAGTATAGCGGGAAACCGAGGGGAGACCCAGTACTTC. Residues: CASSIAGNRGETQYF.

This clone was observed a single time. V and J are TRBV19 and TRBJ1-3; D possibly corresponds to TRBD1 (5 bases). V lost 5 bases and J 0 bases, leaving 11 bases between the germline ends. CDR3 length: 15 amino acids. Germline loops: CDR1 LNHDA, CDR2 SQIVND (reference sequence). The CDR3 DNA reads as TGTGCCAGTAGTGCGACGGACAACTCTGGAAACACCATATATTTT. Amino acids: CASSATDNSGNTIYF.

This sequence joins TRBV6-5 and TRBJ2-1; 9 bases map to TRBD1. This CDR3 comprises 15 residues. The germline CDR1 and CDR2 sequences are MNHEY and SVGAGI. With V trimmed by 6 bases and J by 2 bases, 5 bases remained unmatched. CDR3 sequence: CASSPRQGAYNEQFF. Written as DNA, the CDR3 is TGTGCCAGCAGCCCCCGACAGGGGGCCTACAATGAGCAGTTCTTC.

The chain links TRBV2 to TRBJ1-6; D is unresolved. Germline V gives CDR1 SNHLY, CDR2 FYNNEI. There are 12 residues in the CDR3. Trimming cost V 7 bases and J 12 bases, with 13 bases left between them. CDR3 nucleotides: TGTGCCAGCACCTACGGGAAAGAACCCCTCCACTTT. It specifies CASTYGKEPLHF.

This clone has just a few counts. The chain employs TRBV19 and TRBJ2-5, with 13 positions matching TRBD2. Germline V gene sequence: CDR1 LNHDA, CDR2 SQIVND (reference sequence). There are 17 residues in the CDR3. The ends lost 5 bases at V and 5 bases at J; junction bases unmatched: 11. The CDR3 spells CASSPGTSGTVGETQYF. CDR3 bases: TGTGCCAGTAGTCCCGGGACTAGCGGGACGGTAGGGGAGACCCAGTACTTC.

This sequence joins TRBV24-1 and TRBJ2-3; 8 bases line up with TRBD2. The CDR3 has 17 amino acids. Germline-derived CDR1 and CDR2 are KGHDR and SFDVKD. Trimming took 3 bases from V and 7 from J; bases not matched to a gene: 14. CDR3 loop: CATSDPGKSGRFHTQYF. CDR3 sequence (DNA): TGTGCCACCAGTGATCCCGGGAAGAGCGGGAGATTCCATACGCAGTATTTT.

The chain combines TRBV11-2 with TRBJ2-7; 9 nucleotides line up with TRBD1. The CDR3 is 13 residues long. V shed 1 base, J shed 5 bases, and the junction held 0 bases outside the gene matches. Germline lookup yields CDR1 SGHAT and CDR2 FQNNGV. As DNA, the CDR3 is TGTGCCAGCAGCTTAGGGGACAGGGACGAGCAGTACTTC. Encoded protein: CASSLGDRDEQYF.

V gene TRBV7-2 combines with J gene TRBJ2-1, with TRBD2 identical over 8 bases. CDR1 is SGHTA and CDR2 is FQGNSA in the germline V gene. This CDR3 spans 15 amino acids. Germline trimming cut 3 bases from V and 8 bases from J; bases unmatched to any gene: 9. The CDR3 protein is CASSFGSGRNHEQFF. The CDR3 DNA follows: TGTGCCAGCAGCTTCGGAAGCGGGAGAAATCATGAGCAGTTCTTC.

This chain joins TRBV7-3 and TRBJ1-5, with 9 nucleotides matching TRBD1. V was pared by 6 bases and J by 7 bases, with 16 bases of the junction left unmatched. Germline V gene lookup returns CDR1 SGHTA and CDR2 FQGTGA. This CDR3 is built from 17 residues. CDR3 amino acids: CASRSIGVRDRAQPQHF. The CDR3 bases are TGTGCCAGCAGATCTATAGGCGTCCGGGACAGGGCACAGCCCCAGCATTTT.

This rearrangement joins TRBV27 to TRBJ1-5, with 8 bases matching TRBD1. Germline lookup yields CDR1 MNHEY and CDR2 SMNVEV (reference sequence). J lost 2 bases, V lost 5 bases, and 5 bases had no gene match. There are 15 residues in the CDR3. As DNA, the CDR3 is TGTGCCAGCAGTGGGGACAGGTCGCGCAATCAGCCCCAGCATTTT. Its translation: CASSGDRSRNQPQHF.

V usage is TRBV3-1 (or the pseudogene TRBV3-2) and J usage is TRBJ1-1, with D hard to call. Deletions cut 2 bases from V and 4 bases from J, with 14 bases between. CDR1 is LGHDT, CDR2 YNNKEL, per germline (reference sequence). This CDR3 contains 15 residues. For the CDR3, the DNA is TGTGCCAGCAGCCAATACGGGTCCGGGAGCACTGAAGCTTTCTTT. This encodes CASSQYGSGSTEAFF.

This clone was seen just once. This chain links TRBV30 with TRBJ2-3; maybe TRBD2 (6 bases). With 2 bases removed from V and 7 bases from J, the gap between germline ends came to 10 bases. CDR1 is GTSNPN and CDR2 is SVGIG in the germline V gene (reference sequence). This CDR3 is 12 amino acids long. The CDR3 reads CAWSRLANTQYF. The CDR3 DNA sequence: TGTGCCTGGAGTAGGCTAGCGAATACGCAGTATTTT.

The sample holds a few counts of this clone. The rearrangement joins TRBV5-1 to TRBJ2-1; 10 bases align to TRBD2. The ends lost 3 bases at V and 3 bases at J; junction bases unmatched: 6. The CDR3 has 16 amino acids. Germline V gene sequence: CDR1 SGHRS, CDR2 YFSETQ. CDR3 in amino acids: CASSSLAGGVYNEQFF. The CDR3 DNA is TGCGCCAGCAGCTCTTTAGCGGGAGGCGTCTACAATGAGCAGTTCTTC.

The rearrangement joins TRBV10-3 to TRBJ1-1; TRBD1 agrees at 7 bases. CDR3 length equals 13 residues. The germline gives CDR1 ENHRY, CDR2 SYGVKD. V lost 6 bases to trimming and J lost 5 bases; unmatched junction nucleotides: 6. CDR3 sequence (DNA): TGTGCCATCAGAGCAGGGGGAGGAACTGAAGCTTTCTTT. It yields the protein CAIRAGGGTEAFF.